This passage covers 15 T cell receptor beta chains from one sample sequenced in a study of T cell responses to AZD1222 COVID-19 vaccine. Sequenced by immunoSEQ multiplex PCR; TCRdb stores in-frame clones only, minus some. The profile shows 130,000 or so clones, 70% to 90% of them singletons. Here the sequenced sample was peripheral blood, taken 28 days after the second AZD1222 dose. These receptors all stem from an adult who received the AZD1222 COVID-19 vaccine.

Written as DNA, the CDR3 is TGTGCCAGCAGCTTGAGCCAGGGAGTCACTGAAGCTTTCTTT. Residues: CASSLSQGVTEAFF. The chain recombines TRBV7-2 with TRBJ1-1; D may be TRBD1 (5 bases). Germline loops: CDR1 SGHTA, CDR2 FQGNSA. Trimming pared 3 bases from V and 4 bases from J, leaving 12 bases between. The CDR3 consists of 14 residues.

This clone was observed a single time. Different DNA sequences within this sample yield the same CDR3. The V and J genes are TRBV18 and TRBJ1-2; 7 bases agree with TRBD1. The CDR3 has 12 residues. The germline gives CDR1 KGHSH, CDR2 LQKENI. V dropped 3 bases and J dropped 5; count of bases not matched to a gene: 0. DNA of the CDR3: TGTGCCAGCTCACCGACAGGGTATGGCTACACCTTC. This gives the protein CASSPTGYGYTF. Based on the CDR3 plus reference TRBV18 and TRBJ1-2, the full variable domain is NAGVMQNPRHLVRRRGQEARLRCSPMKGHSHVYWYRQLPEEGLKFMVYLQKENIIDESGMPKERFSAEFPKEGPSILRIQQVVRGDSAAYFCASSPTGYGYTFGSGTRLTVV.

The chain carries TRBV7-9 and TRBJ1-2; no reliable D call. The germline gives CDR1 SEHNR, CDR2 FQNEAQ (reference sequence). Trimming cost V 5 bases and J 2 bases, with 6 bases left between them. The length of the CDR3 is 12 residues. CDR3 residues: CASSRNNYGYTF. CDR3 nucleotide sequence: TGTGCCAGCAGCCGAAACAACTATGGCTACACCTTC.

This clone was counted a few times. V and J are TRBV4-1 and TRBJ2-5, with a tentative D call TRBD2 (6 bases). CDR1 and CDR2 (germline): MGHRA, YSYEKL. Trimming removed 3 bases at V and 4 bases at J, with 12 bases between. The CDR3 is 14 amino acids. The CDR3 reads CASSQGDWAETQYF. The CDR3 DNA follows: TGCGCCAGCAGCCAGGGGGACTGGGCAGAGACCCAGTACTTC.

Here the CDR3 reads CASSQRSPGVNEKLFF. DNA of the CDR3: TGCGCCAGCAGCCAACGAAGCCCGGGGGTTAATGAAAAACTGTTTTTT. This rearrangement joins TRBV4-1 to TRBJ1-4; weak D call: TRBD1 (5 bases). Trimming pared 2 bases from V and 4 bases from J, leaving 14 bases between. The germline V gene encodes CDR1 MGHRA and CDR2 YSYEKL. CDR3 size: 16 residues.

The V call is TRBV7-2, the J call TRBJ1-2, with D possibly matching TRBD1 (5 bases). Germline-derived CDR1 and CDR2 are SGHTA and FQGNSA. The CDR3 spans 16 residues. Trimming shortened V by 1 base and J by 5 bases, and 17 bases separated the two germline ends. The DNA for the CDR3 is TGTGCCAGCAGCTTAGGGGGGGGTGTCACCCTATATGGCTACACCTTC. It encodes CASSLGGGVTLYGYTF.

V gene TRBV6-5 combines with J gene TRBJ2-7, with D perhaps matching TRBD2 (6 bases). CDR1 MNHEY and CDR2 SVGAGI come from the germline V gene. Deletions cut 0 bases from V and 4 bases from J, with 13 bases between. The CDR3 extends over 15 amino acids. CDR3 sequence: CASSYSIAGGYEQYF. The CDR3 nucleotides are TGTGCCAGCAGTTACTCGATTGCTGGGGGGTACGAGCAGTACTTC.

The rearrangement links TRBV10-1 to TRBJ2-7; D is unclear. The length of the CDR3 is 14 residues. Trimming removed 6 bases from V and 4 bases from J, with 16 bases in between. Germline assignment: CDR1 WNHNN and CDR2 SYGVQD (reference sequence). The CDR3 protein is CASSAGSGFYEQYF. The CDR3 DNA sequence: TGCGCCAGCAGCGCCGGGTCAGGCTTTTACGAGCAGTACTTC.

This clone was seen once. V gene TRBV19 combines with J gene TRBJ2-5, with 11 positions matching TRBD2. From germline, CDR1 is LNHDA and CDR2 SQIVND (reference sequence). V lost 3 bases to trimming and J lost 5 bases; unmatched junction nucleotides: 11. CDR3 length: 17 residues. CDR3 sequence (DNA): TGTGCCAGTAGTATCGGACTAGCGGGTGTGGTCCGGGAGACCCAGTACTTC. It codes for CASSIGLAGVVRETQYF.

Concerning this clone: Other DNA sequences of this sample code for an identical CDR3. This chain uses TRBV5-1 with TRBJ1-2; D remains unclear. Trimming pared 0 bases from V and 2 bases from J, leaving 8 bases between. In germline, CDR1 is SGHRS, CDR2 YFSETQ. This CDR3 has 14 amino acids. The CDR3 nucleotides are TGCGCCAGCAGCTTGGTTGGCGGGAACTATGGCTACACCTTC. Residues: CASSLVGGNYGYTF.

The chain recombines TRBV9 with TRBJ1-5; 9 nucleotides match TRBD1. The length of the CDR3 is 14 residues. CDR1 and CDR2 from the germline V gene are SGDLS and YYNGEE. The junction had 4 bases not matched to a gene; V was cut back by 3 bases and J by 6 bases. The CDR3 sequence is CASSDGTGIQPQHF. CDR3 in DNA: TGTGCCAGCAGCGACGGGACAGGGATTCAGCCCCAGCATTTT.

The chain is built from TRBV30 and TRBJ1-2; D might be TRBD1 (5 bases). CDR1 and CDR2 (germline): GTSNPN, SVGIG (reference sequence). Deletions cut 1 base from V and 4 bases from J, with 10 bases between. CDR3 length: 13 residues. The CDR3 here is CAWSEQEGYGYTF. The CDR3 coding sequence is TGTGCCTGGAGTGAACAGGAGGGCTATGGCTACACCTTC.

The J gene is TRBJ1-3, the V gene TRBV19, with D perhaps TRBD1 (5 bases). This CDR3 contains 13 residues. CDR1 is LNHDA and CDR2 is SQIVND in the germline V gene (reference sequence). V was clipped by 7 bases and J by 4 bases, with 11 bases between them. Here the CDR3 reads CASKSGWGNTIYF. In DNA, the CDR3 is TGTGCCAGTAAATCAGGGTGGGGAAACACCATATATTTT.

About this clone itself: Distinct nucleotide sequences in the sample also encode this CDR3. The V gene is TRBV7-9, the J gene TRBJ2-4; unclear D gene. The ends were cut back, 5 bases at V and 3 bases at J, with 20 bases in the middle. Germline lookup yields CDR1 SEHNR and CDR2 FQNEAQ (reference sequence). There are 17 residues in the CDR3. The CDR3 loop reads CASSPHRGQLGKNIQYF. CDR3 nucleotides: TGTGCCAGCAGCCCGCACCGAGGTCAATTGGGCAAAAACATTCAGTACTTC.

The chain is built from TRBV2 and TRBJ1-4; D call uncertain. The germline gives CDR1 SNHLY, CDR2 FYNNEI. This CDR3 region has 14 residues. The V end was cut by 4 bases, the J end by 7 bases, with 13 bases between. This CDR3 is CASSVRTMREKLFF. CDR3 DNA: TGTGCCAGCAGTGTTCGCACGATGCGTGAAAAACTGTTTTTT.